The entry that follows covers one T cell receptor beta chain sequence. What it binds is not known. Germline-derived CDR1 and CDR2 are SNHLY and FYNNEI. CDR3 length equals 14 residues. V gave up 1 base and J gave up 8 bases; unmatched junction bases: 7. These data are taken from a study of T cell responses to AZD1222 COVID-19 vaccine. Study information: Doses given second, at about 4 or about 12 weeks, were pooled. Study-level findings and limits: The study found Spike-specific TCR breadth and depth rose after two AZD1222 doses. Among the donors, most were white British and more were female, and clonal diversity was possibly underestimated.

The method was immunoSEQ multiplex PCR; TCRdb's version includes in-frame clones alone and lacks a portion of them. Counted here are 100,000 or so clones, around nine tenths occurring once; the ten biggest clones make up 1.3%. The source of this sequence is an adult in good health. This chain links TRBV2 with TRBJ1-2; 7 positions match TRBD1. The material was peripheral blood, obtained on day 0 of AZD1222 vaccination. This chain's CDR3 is CASSEDRGHGGYTF. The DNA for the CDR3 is TGTGCCAGCAGTGAAGACAGGGGACACGGCGGCTACACCTTC.